This entry describes one T cell receptor (beta chain). Antigen specificity is unknown. The CDR3 runs 15 residues. The V segment lost 4 bases and the J segment 4 bases; nucleotides outside the gene matches: 4. Germline V gives CDR1 KGHDR, CDR2 SFDVKD. Amplified TCR beta CDR3 regions were obtained using RNA transcripts as template. HTBI-primed first-round RT-PCR preceded second-round multiplex PCR. TCRdb re-called the multiplex PCR reads with MiXCR, one entry per CDR3 protein. The profile shows hundreds of thousands of distinct CDR3 sequences, approximately 40% of them singletons. This record comes from a study of Graves' ophthalmopathy and Graves' hyperthyroidism. All donors with ophthalmopathy were recorded as having moderate-to-severe activity, CAS ≥3, NOSPECS ≥4 and a duration under 3 months. Study-level points and caveats: A classifier, a 13-signature model, separated ophthalmopathy from stable hyperthyroidism with more than 85% sensitivity and approximately 80% specificity. Detected in blood as well were most expanded thyroid clonotypes with frequency above 0.001.

This sequence originates from an adult man with Graves' ophthalmopathy. Sequencing was performed on peripheral blood. V usage is TRBV24-1 and J usage is TRBJ1-1, with 11 bases lining up with TRBD1. This CDR3 is CATSDPGTGGTEAFF. The CDR3 region has the DNA TGTGCCACCAGTGACCCAGGGACAGGGGGCACTGAAGCTTTCTTT.